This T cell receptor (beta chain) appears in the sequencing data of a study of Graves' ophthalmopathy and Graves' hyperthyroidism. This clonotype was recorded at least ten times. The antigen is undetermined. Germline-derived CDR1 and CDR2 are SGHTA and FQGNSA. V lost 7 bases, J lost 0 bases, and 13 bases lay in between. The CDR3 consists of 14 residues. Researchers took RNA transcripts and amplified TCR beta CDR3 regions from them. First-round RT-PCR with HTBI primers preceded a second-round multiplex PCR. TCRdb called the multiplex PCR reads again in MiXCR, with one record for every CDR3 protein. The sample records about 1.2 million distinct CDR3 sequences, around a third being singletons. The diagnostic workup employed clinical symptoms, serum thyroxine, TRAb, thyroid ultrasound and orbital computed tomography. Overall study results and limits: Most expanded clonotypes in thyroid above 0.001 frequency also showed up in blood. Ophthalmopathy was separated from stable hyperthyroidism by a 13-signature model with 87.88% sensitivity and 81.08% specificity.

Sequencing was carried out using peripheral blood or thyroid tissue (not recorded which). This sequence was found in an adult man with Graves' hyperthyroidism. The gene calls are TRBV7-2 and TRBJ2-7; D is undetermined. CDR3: CASKSLGFSYEQYF. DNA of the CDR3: TGTGCCAGCAAGTCCCTTGGGTTCTCCTACGAGCAGTACTTC. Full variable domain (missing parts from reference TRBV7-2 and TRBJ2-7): GAGVSQSPSNKVTEKGKDVELRCDPISGHTALYWYRQSLGQGLEFLIYFQGNSAPDKSGLPSDRFSAERTGGSVSTLTIQRTQQEDSAVYLCASKSLGFSYEQYFGPGTRLTVT.